The next 11 T cell receptor beta chains were all read from a single sample in a study of PD-1 blockade in classical Hodgkin lymphoma (TCRdb year 2020). Explained via the paper, the time point label denotes: cycle 1 day 1 (C1D1), immediately before nivolumab initiation. Every trial patient had relapsed following autologous stem cell transplantation, and prior brentuximab vedotin exposure was what differed among cohorts A, B and C. The receptor library was made with the immunoSEQ multiplex PCR assay. Drawn from immuneACCESS, this table holds only the in-frame rearrangements with V and J called that TCRdb kept. Clones are partly lost; checked studies trace under half to an unresolved V gene and leave the rest unexplained. The table for this sample lists roughly 20,000 clones; around 68% of them were counted only once. The ten largest clones take up 20% to 25% of the sample. The sample was peripheral blood mononuclear cells (PBMCs), taken at baseline. The receptors stem from a human donor with classical Hodgkin lymphoma.

V usage is TRBV7-9 and J usage is TRBJ2-7, with 9 positions matching TRBD1. Looked up from germline, CDR1 is SEHNR and CDR2 is FQNEAQ (reference sequence). This CDR3 contains 11 residues. The CDR3 DNA is TGTGCCAGCAGCCCGCGGGACAGGGTTTGGGTC. This codes for CASSPRDRVWV.

This chain connects TRBV10-3 to TRBJ2-5; 8 bases fit TRBD2. Germline V gene lookup returns CDR1 ENHRY and CDR2 SYGVKD. The CDR3 contains 16 residues. J gave up 0 bases and V 4 bases, and 7 bases lay outside the gene matches. CDR3 protein: CAISAVSSGYQETQYF. The DNA of the CDR3 is TGTGCCATCAGTGCAGTTTCTAGCGGGTACCAAGAGACCCAGTACTTC.

This rearrangement joins TRBV5-1 to TRBJ1-2; 7 bases map to TRBD1. Trimming at V came to 7 bases and at J to 0 bases, leaving 3 bases not matched to a gene. The V gene's germline CDR1 is SGHRS and CDR2 YFSETQ. The CDR3 is 13 residues long. The CDR3 DNA sequence: TGCGCCAGCGGGGACAGCACTAACTATGGCTACACCTTC. Amino acid sequence: CASGDSTNYGYTF.

This chain joins TRBV6-1 and TRBJ2-7, with TRBD1 identical over 8 bases. With V trimmed by 6 bases and J by 2 bases, 9 bases remained unmatched. Germline lookup yields CDR1 MNHNS and CDR2 SASEGT. The CDR3 runs to 15 residues. CDR3 region: CASRSAGQGAYEQYF. DNA for the CDR3: TGTGCCAGCAGGTCGGCCGGACAGGGAGCCTACGAGCAGTACTTC.

The chain has TRBV7-3 and TRBJ2-2; 7 nucleotides agree with TRBD2. This CDR3 region has 13 residues. The germline CDR1 and CDR2 sequences are SGHTA and FQGTGA. V dropped 4 bases and J dropped 5; count of bases not matched to a gene: 1. The CDR3 loop is CASSYSGTGELFF. The CDR3 DNA reads as TGTGCCAGCAGCTATAGCGGGACCGGGGAGCTGTTTTTT.

The chain carries TRBV4-2 and TRBJ2-5; 11 nucleotides agree with TRBD2. The germline V gene has CDR1 LGHNA and CDR2 YNFKEQ. The V and J ends lost 1 base and 3 bases, in that order; junction bases with no gene match: 4. This CDR3 region has 16 residues. The CDR3 nucleotides are TGTGCCAGCAGCCAAGGACTAGCGGGACCAGAAGAGACCCAGTACTTC. Residues: CASSQGLAGPEETQYF.

The CDR3 DNA reads TGCGCCAGCAGCTTGGCCCAAAGAGGGACAGGGGACAATGAGCAGTTCTTC. This encodes CASSLAQRGTGDNEQFF. The chain joins TRBV5-1 to TRBJ2-1, with 10 bases fitting TRBD1. The CDR3 sequence is 17 residues long. J was trimmed by 5 bases and V by 0 bases; bases with no gene match: 8. The germline CDR1 and CDR2 sequences are SGHRS and YFSETQ.

In the case of this clone: With a much larger clone just one base away, this may be a read error. This rearrangement joins TRBV5-1 to TRBJ1-5; TRBD1 might be the D (5 bases). V dropped 0 bases and J dropped 0 bases, with 10 bases sitting between them. The CDR3 length is 16 residues. The germline CDR1 and CDR2 sequences are SGHRS and YFSETQ. Here the CDR3 DNA reads TGCGCCAGCAGCTTGGGTGGGGGTTATAGCAATCAGCCCCAGCATTTT. Translation: CASSLGGGYSNQPQHF.

The chain joins TRBV6-5 to TRBJ2-7; D is possibly TRBD1 or TRBD2 (5 bases each). Trimming left V 0 bases short and J 3 bases short, with 9 bases between. CDR1 and CDR2 from the germline V gene are MNHEY and SVGAGI. The length of the CDR3 is 14 residues. The CDR3 DNA reads TGTGCCAGCAGTTACTCGAAGAGGGGCTACGAGCAGTACTTC. This translates into CASSYSKRGYEQYF.

There are a few counts of this clone. This chain connects TRBV30 to TRBJ1-6; tentative D call: TRBD1 (6 bases). CDR3 length: 13 amino acids. Between the trimmed V and J ends, which lost 1 base and 9 bases, there was a span of 10 bases. Germline loops: CDR1 GTSNPN, CDR2 SVGIG (reference sequence). The CDR3, as DNA: TGTGCCTGGAGTGAACAGGGTAGTTCACCCCTCCACTTT. This sequence encodes CAWSEQGSSPLHF. Full variable domain (remainder filled in from reference TRBV30 and TRBJ1-6): SQTIHQWPATLVQPVGSPLSLECTVEGTSNPNLYWYRQAAGRGLQLLFYSVGIGQISSEVPQNLSASRPQDRQFILSSKKLLLSDSGFYLCAWSEQGSSPLHFGNGTRLTVT.

This chain joins TRBV4-3 and TRBJ1-3; D remains ambiguous. The V gene lost 2 bases and the J gene lost 1 base, with 12 bases spanning the gap. Germline V CDR1 and CDR2: LGHNA, YSLEER. The CDR3 is 16 amino acids. In DNA, the CDR3 is TGCGCCAGCAGCCAAAGGGATGGGCGGTCTGGAAACACCATATATTTT. Amino acid sequence: CASSQRDGRSGNTIYF.